This T cell receptor (beta chain) appears in the sequencing data of a study of blood T cell repertoires in COVID-19. Overall study context: There were acute and convalescent COVID-19 samples, and they came from the United States, Italy and Spain.

Recruitment covered about 25 US areas and drew participants whose ages spanned roughly 18 to 90 years. Participants had their cohort set by participant-reported clinical history. Per the germline V gene, CDR1 is WNHNN and CDR2 is SYGVQD (reference sequence). This CDR3 has 13 amino acids. Trimming took off 4 bases at V and 5 bases at J, with 11 bases between the two ends. The repertoire was sequenced with immunoSEQ multiplex PCR; TCRdb's copy has only in-frame clones and lacks some. Among around 300,000 clones, about 83% were seen once, and the ten largest hold about 6%. This receptor was taken from a woman aged 40 to 49 who had recovered from COVID-19. The sequenced material came from PBMCs or T cells enriched from blood (not recorded which). V gene TRBV10-1 combines with J gene TRBJ2-5, with a tentative D call TRBD2 (6 bases). CDR3 nucleotides: TGCGCCAGCAGTGTCAGCGGAGGGGAGACCCAGTACTTC. Protein product: CASSVSGGETQYF.